This T cell receptor (beta chain) was recorded in a study of blood T cell repertoires in COVID-19. For the study at large: Cohort 3 recovery required two negative PCRs, clearance, or symptom resolution. The analysed material was cDNA or gDNA that came from T cells, B-cell-depleted T cells, or PBMCs.

Profiling relied on immunoSEQ multiplex PCR, and the TCRdb table lists in-frame clones only, not all of them. Here the sample spans over 200,000 clones, approximately 87% being singletons. Clinical history as reported by participants underpinned cohort assignment. This CDR3 region has 17 residues. Trimming cost V 2 bases and J 0 bases; bases outside gene matches: 4. CDR1 SGHVS and CDR2 FQNEAQ come from the germline V gene. Only one count was recorded for this clone. The V call is TRBV7-8, the J call TRBJ1-6; 7 bases map to TRBD1. The origin of this receptor is a woman between 45 and 65 years old in a cohort exposed to, infected with or recovered from COVID-19 (not recorded which). Sequencing used PBMCs or T cells enriched from blood (not recorded which). CDR3: CASSLTTGDSYNSPLHF. CDR3 coding DNA: TGTGCCAGCAGCTTAACAACAGGGGACTCCTATAATTCACCCCTCCACTTT.